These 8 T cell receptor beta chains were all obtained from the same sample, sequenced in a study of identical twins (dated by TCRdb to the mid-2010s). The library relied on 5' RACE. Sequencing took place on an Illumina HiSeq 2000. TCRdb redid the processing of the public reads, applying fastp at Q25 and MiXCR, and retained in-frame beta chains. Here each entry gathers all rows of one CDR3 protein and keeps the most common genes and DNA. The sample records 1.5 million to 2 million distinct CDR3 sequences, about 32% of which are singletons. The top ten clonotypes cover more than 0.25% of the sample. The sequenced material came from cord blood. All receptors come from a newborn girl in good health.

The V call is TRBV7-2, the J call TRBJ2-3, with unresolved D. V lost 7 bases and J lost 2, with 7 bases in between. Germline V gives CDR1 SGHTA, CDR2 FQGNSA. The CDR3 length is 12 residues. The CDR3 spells CASTNPTDTQYF. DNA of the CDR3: TGTGCCAGCACCAATCCCACAGATACGCAGTATTTT.

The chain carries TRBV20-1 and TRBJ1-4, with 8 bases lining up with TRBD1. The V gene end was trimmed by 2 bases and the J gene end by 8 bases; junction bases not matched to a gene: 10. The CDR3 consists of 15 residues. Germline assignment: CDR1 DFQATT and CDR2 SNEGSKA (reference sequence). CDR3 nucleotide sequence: TGCAGTGCTAGACAGGGGGCCGGCCTTATGGAAAAACTGTTTTTT. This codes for CSARQGAGLMEKLFF.

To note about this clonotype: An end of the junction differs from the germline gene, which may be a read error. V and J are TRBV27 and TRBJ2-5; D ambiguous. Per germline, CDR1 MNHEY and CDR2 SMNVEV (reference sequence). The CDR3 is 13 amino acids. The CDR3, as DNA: TGTGCCGGCAGTTTACCATACCAAGAGACCCAGTACTTC. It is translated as CAGSLPYQETQYF.

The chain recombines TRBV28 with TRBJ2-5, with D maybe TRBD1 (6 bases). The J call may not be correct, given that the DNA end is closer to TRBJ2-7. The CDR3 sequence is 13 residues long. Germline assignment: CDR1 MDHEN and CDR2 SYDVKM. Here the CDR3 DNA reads TGTGCCAGCAGTCACCCCAGCAGGGGCGAGCAGTACTTC. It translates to CASSHPSRGEQYF.

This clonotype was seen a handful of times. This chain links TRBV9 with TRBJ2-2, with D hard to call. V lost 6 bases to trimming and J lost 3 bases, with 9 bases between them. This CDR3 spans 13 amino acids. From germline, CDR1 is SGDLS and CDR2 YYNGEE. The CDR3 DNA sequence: TGTGCCAGCACCTCTATGGACACCGGGGAGCTGTTTTTT. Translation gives CASTSMDTGELFF.

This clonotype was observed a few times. The CDR3 nucleotides are TGTGCCAGCAGCTTAGCCAGGGGAGCCTATGGCTACACCTTC. It encodes CASSLARGAYGYTF. The chain recombines TRBV7-2 with TRBJ1-2; maybe TRBD1 (6 bases). Between the trimmed V and J ends, which lost 0 bases and 4 bases, there was a span of 9 bases. Per the germline V gene, CDR1 is SGHTA and CDR2 is FQGNSA. The CDR3 is 14 residues long. Variable domain in full (rest from reference TRBV7-2 and TRBJ1-2): GAGVSQSPSNKVTEKGKDVELRCDPISGHTALYWYRQSLGQGLEFLIYFQGNSAPDKSGLPSDRFSAERTGGSVSTLTIQRTQQEDSAVYLCASSLARGAYGYTFGSGTRLTVV.

The CDR3 DNA follows: TGTGCCAGCAGCCCGATAGGGGCTAGCGGCCAAGAGACCCAGTACTTC. Its translation: CASSPIGASGQETQYF. The rearrangement joins TRBV5-6 to TRBJ2-5; 7 bases are a match to TRBD2. The CDR3 totals 16 residues. Per the germline V gene, CDR1 is SGHDT and CDR2 is YYEEEE. With 4 bases clipped from V and 1 base from J, the junction kept 10 bases outside the gene matches.

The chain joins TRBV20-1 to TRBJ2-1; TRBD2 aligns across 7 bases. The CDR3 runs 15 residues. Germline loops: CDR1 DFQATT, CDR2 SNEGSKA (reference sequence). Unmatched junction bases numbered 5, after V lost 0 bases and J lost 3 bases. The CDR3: CSARDLAEHYNEQFF. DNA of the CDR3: TGCAGTGCTAGAGACCTAGCGGAGCACTACAATGAGCAGTTCTTC.